The 23 T cell receptor beta chains below all came from one sample that was sequenced in a study of siplizumab effects on memory and regulatory T cells. Sequencing was performed with immunoSEQ multiplex PCR; in TCRdb, only in-frame clones are kept and a portion is missing. Of 80,000 to 95,000 clones in the sample, approximately 95% were seen once. Sample: CD8+ T cells sorted from blood. These receptors originate from a human donor in good health.

The chain recombines TRBV2 with TRBJ2-5; D ambiguous. This CDR3 region has 10 residues. V was cut by 7 bases and J by 5 bases, with 5 bases left in between. Germline lookup yields CDR1 SNHLY and CDR2 FYNNEI. CDR3 region: CASTGETQYF. The CDR3 DNA is TGTGCCAGCACGGGCGAGACCCAGTACTTC.

This chain connects TRBV5-1 to TRBJ2-7; possible D gene TRBD1, 5 bases. CDR3 size: 15 residues. In germline, CDR1 is SGHRS, CDR2 YFSETQ. V lost 4 bases, J lost 4 bases, and 18 bases lay in between. CDR3 residues: CASSPSGQSNYEQYF. The CDR3 DNA follows: TGCGCCAGCAGCCCTTCAGGACAATCGAATTACGAGCAGTACTTC.

The J gene is TRBJ2-1, the V gene TRBV6-1; TRBD2 aligns across 7 bases. The CDR3 loop spans 15 amino acids. V shed 3 bases, J shed 0 bases, and the junction held 2 bases outside the gene matches. From germline, CDR1 is MNHNS and CDR2 SASEGT. The CDR3 here is CASSDGGSSYNEQFF. The CDR3, as DNA: TGTGCCAGCAGTGATGGCGGGAGCTCCTACAATGAGCAGTTCTTC.

The gene calls are TRBV4-1 and TRBJ2-3; weak D call: TRBD1 (5 bases). This CDR3 comprises 12 residues. The germline V and J ends were trimmed by 5 bases and 3 bases, with 6 bases remaining between them. Germline V gene sequence: CDR1 MGHRA, CDR2 YSYEKL. This chain's CDR3 is CASSDSTDTQYF. In nucleotides, the CDR3 is TGCGCCAGCAGCGACAGTACAGATACGCAGTATTTT.

CDR3 nucleotide sequence: TGTGCCAGTAGGGGACTCGCAACCCCAGATACGCAGTATTTT. Translation: CASRGLATPDTQYF. The chain recombines TRBV19 with TRBJ2-3; D is possibly TRBD2 (6 bases). From germline, CDR1 is LNHDA and CDR2 SQIVND (reference sequence). This CDR3 contains 14 residues. Trimming shortened V by 6 bases and J by 4 bases, and 14 bases separated the two germline ends. Using reference TRBV19 and TRBJ2-3 for the parts outside the CDR3, the full variable domain is DGGITQSPKYLFRKEGQNVTLSCEQNLNHDAMYWYRQDPGQGLRLIYYSQIVNDFQKGDIAEGYSVSREKKESFPLTVTSAQKNPTAFYLCASRGLATPDTQYFGPGTRLTVL.

This clone was seen just once. The chain employs TRBV9 and TRBJ2-1, with a possible D match to TRBD2 (6 bases). Germline CDR1 and CDR2: SGDLS and YYNGEE. The V end was cut by 3 bases, the J end by 0 bases, with 10 bases between. The CDR3 covers 15 residues. CDR3 region: CASSGGESSYNEQFF. In nucleotides, the CDR3 is TGTGCCAGCAGCGGGGGGGAGAGCTCCTACAATGAGCAGTTCTTC.

This chain uses TRBV10-1 with TRBJ2-1, with 12 bases matching TRBD2. CDR1 is WNHNN, CDR2 SYGVQD, per germline (reference sequence). The CDR3 length is 15 residues. The ends lost 2 bases at V and 6 bases at J; junction bases unmatched: 2. CDR3 amino acids: CASSERTSGINEQFF. The DNA for the CDR3 is TGCGCCAGCAGTGAGAGGACTAGCGGGATCAATGAGCAGTTCTTC.

The chain employs TRBV28 and TRBJ2-7; D ambiguous. V was shortened by 9 bases and J by 1 base, with 13 bases between the two germline ends. The CDR3 is made up of 13 amino acids. The germline gives CDR1 MDHEN, CDR2 SYDVKM. The CDR3 bases are TGTGCCAGTCTGACGGAAAATTCCTACGAGCAGTACTTC. Its protein product is CASLTENSYEQYF. Based on the CDR3 plus reference TRBV28 and TRBJ2-7, the full variable domain is DVKVTQSSRYLVKRTGEKVFLECVQDMDHENMFWYRQDPGLGLRLIYFSYDVKMKEKGDIPEGYSVSREKKERFSLILESASTNQTSMYLCASLTENSYEQYFGPGTRLTVT.

The chain combines TRBV7-3 with TRBJ2-3; D is perhaps TRBD2 (5 bases). This CDR3 has 14 amino acids. Trimming removed 4 bases at V and 1 base at J, with 9 bases between. Germline CDR1 reads SGHTA; CDR2 reads FQGTGA. The CDR3 nucleotides read TGTGCCAGCAGCTCGATCGGGGGCACAGATACGCAGTATTTT. This encodes CASSSIGGTDTQYF.

This clone was recorded only once. The CDR3 is CASSYSRDRGGYEQYF. The CDR3 DNA sequence: TGTGCCAGCAGTTATTCCCGGGACAGGGGGGGGTACGAGCAGTACTTC. V and J are TRBV6-5 and TRBJ2-7; 11 nucleotides align to TRBD1. This CDR3 comprises 16 residues. V was clipped by 3 bases and J by 4 bases; unmatched bases: 8. CDR1 and CDR2 from the germline V gene are MNHEY and SVGAGI.

J is TRBJ2-5 and V is TRBV4-2; 10 bases are a match to TRBD2. Losses at the gene ends were 0 bases for V and 3 bases for J; bases not matched to a gene: 10. Germline values: CDR1 LGHNA, CDR2 YNFKEQ. There are 18 residues in the CDR3. The CDR3 DNA reads as TGTGCCAGCAGCCAAGATCTGAGGCTAGCGGGAGAGAAAGAGACCCAGTACTTC. It encodes CASSQDLRLAGEKETQYF.

As for this clone: Other DNA sequences in the sample encode the same CDR3. The DNA of the CDR3 is TGTGCCGGCGGGGACGGGAACACTGAAGCTTTCTTT. It translates to CAGGDGNTEAFF. The J gene is TRBJ1-1, the V gene TRBV19, with D possibly TRBD1 on 5 matching bases. Trimming pared 11 bases from V and 1 base from J, leaving 11 bases between. This CDR3 has 12 residues. Germline assignment: CDR1 LNHDA and CDR2 SQIVND (reference sequence).

The J gene is TRBJ1-1, the V gene TRBV10-3; D gene uncertain. Germline V gene data show CDR1 as ENHRY and CDR2 as SYGVKD. Trimming removed 0 bases at V and 4 bases at J, with 3 bases between. This CDR3 has 12 amino acids. CDR3 coding DNA: TGTGCCATCAGTGAGTCTAGCACTGAAGCTTTCTTT. It yields the protein CAISESSTEAFF.

The genes are TRBV7-8 and TRBJ2-3; 12 bases are a match to TRBD2. Trimming took 1 base from V and 3 from J; bases not matched to a gene: 5. The germline gives CDR1 SGHVS, CDR2 FQNEAQ. This CDR3 region has 17 residues. The CDR3 loop reads CASSLVLAGGPTDTQYF. CDR3 bases: TGTGCCAGCAGCTTAGTGCTAGCGGGAGGGCCAACAGATACGCAGTATTTT.

For this clone: The sample holds other DNA sequences that translate to the same CDR3. The chain links TRBV27 to TRBJ1-2; weak D call: TRBD1 (5 bases). CDR1 and CDR2 from the germline V gene are MNHEY and SMNVEV (reference sequence). V lost 0 bases to trimming and J lost 2 bases, with 7 bases between them. This CDR3 comprises 14 residues. The chain's CDR3 is CASSLSGTNYGYTF. In DNA form, the CDR3 reads TGTGCCAGCAGTTTATCCGGGACCAACTATGGCTACACCTTC.

The J gene is TRBJ1-5, the V gene TRBV11-1; TRBD1 aligns across 7 bases. The V segment lost 5 bases and the J segment 11 bases; nucleotides outside the gene matches: 21. CDR3 length: 17 amino acids. Per germline, CDR1 SGHAT and CDR2 FQDESV (reference sequence). The CDR3 loop is CASSITTHRGTQVTQHF. DNA of the CDR3: TGTGCCAGCAGCATCACGACCCACAGGGGTACCCAGGTGACCCAGCATTTT.

V is TRBV7-9 and J is TRBJ1-2; D remains unclear. With 5 bases removed from V and 0 bases from J, the gap between germline ends came to 7 bases. This CDR3 comprises 13 residues. Per the germline V gene, CDR1 is SEHNR and CDR2 is FQNEAQ (reference sequence). The chain's CDR3 is CASSPGANYGYTF. The CDR3 DNA reads as TGTGCCAGCAGCCCCGGGGCTAACTATGGCTACACCTTC. The variable domain in full, with the rest retrieved from reference TRBV7-9 and TRBJ1-2, is DTGVSQNPRHKITKRGQNVTFRCDPISEHNRLYWYRQTLGQGPEFLTYFQNEAQLEKSRLLSDRFSAERPKGSFSTLEIQRTEQGDSAMYLCASSPGANYGYTFGSGTRLTVV.

This chain connects TRBV28 to TRBJ2-1, with D unresolved. The germline gives CDR1 MDHEN, CDR2 SYDVKM. The CDR3 extends over 14 amino acids. Trimming cost V 6 bases and J 0 bases, with 9 bases left between them. This CDR3 is CASRDMSSYNEQFF. CDR3 bases: TGTGCCAGCAGAGACATGAGCTCCTACAATGAGCAGTTCTTC.

The count of this clone is one. The chain couples TRBV9 to TRBJ2-1; 12 nucleotides line up with TRBD2. This CDR3 is built from 20 residues. Germline loops: CDR1 SGDLS, CDR2 YYNGEE. J was trimmed by 1 base and V by 0 bases; bases with no gene match: 11. This chain's CDR3 is CASSVVVDPSGRASYNEQFF. The CDR3 DNA reads as TGTGCCAGCAGCGTAGTAGTAGATCCTAGCGGGAGGGCTTCCTACAATGAGCAGTTCTTC.

V usage is TRBV7-3 and J usage is TRBJ2-7, with TRBD1 as a possible D gene (6 bases). The CDR3 contains 14 residues. Looked up from germline, CDR1 is SGHTA and CDR2 is FQGTGA. V shed 2 bases and J shed 3 bases, with 11 bases lying between them. Written as DNA, the CDR3 is TGTGCCAGCAGCTTAGGGGGCCTTGGCTACGAGCAGTACTTC. Translating it yields CASSLGGLGYEQYF.

The chain joins TRBV7-9 to TRBJ2-7; D remains ambiguous. The CDR3 has 13 residues. Germline V lookup: CDR1 SEHNR, CDR2 FQNEAQ (reference sequence). The V end lost 4 bases, the J end lost 5 bases, and 12 bases lay between the germline ends. This CDR3 reads CASSSTRRDEQYF. The DNA of the CDR3 is TGTGCCAGCAGCTCGACCCGAAGGGACGAGCAGTACTTC.

The chain couples TRBV14 to TRBJ2-1, with 14 nucleotides matching TRBD2. The trim removed 1 base at V and 7 bases at J, leaving 9 bases unmatched. Per germline, CDR1 SGHDN and CDR2 FVKESK. CDR3 size: 18 residues. The CDR3 here is CASSQAGLAGGLQNEQFF. As DNA, the CDR3 is TGTGCCAGCAGCCAAGCTGGACTAGCGGGAGGACTTCAGAATGAGCAGTTCTTC.

This rearrangement joins TRBV9 to TRBJ2-1; 7 bases align to TRBD2. V was pared by 4 bases and J by 3 bases, with 10 bases of the junction left unmatched. This CDR3 has 16 residues. Germline CDR1 and CDR2: SGDLS and YYNGEE. The CDR3 reads CASSSRSERGYNEQFF. Here the CDR3 DNA reads TGTGCCAGCAGCTCCCGTTCAGAGCGGGGCTACAATGAGCAGTTCTTC.